This T cell receptor (beta chain) came from a study of T-cell reconstitution after alpha-beta-depleted transplantation in children. Study observations and caveats: After transplant, at about two months, alpha-beta T cells were reportedly derived from several hundred expanded graft clones.

As it was prepared, the TCRbeta library received unique molecular identifiers. TCRdb recomputed calls from the PCR reads with MiXCR, one row per CDR3 protein. The data contain fewer than 700,000 distinct CDR3 sequences, under 30% of them singletons. Remarks on this clonotype: The antigen is undetermined.

The CDR3 loop spans 16 amino acids. Unmatched junction bases numbered 11, after V lost 5 bases and J lost 7 bases. Germline CDR1 and CDR2: SGHTA and FQGNSA. This chain joins TRBV7-2 and TRBJ2-2; 9 bases match TRBD2. This sequence originates from a boy in the first two years of life who had a stem cell transplant for acute myeloid leukemia, so the T cells may come from the graft donor. The sequencing used PBMCs, mostly from graft donor cells, collected 360 days after TCRalphabeta/CD19-depleted stem cell transplant. The CDR3 here is CASSPTGSGGIGELFF. CDR3 nucleotides: TGTGCCAGCAGCCCCACTGGCAGCGGGGGGATCGGGGAGCTGTTTTTT. The whole variable domain, remainder taken from reference TRBV7-2 and TRBJ2-2, is GAGVSQSPSNKVTEKGKDVELRCDPISGHTALYWYRQSLGQGLEFLIYFQGNSAPDKSGLPSDRFSAERTGGSVSTLTIQRTQQEDSAVYLCASSPTGSGGIGELFFGEGSRLTVL.